Listed below are T cell receptor beta chains from one sample, sequenced in a study of human T cells and chemical hapten exposure. Using its own MiXCR run on the RACE reads, TCRdb lists one record per CDR3 protein. The sample yields about 80,000 distinct CDR3 sequences, approximately 15% seen once. This sample comprised whole blood, obtained in connection with sensitization to the hapten diphenylcyclopropenone (DPC). These TCRs come from a woman in her forties or fifties with alopecia areata. Some clones in this sample may be carry-over from other donors' samples. CDR3s include the opening cysteine and the closing phenylalanine or tryptophan. The D gene is left open where the match is weak. For some rows the clone size is stated as once, few or many, or as a class when expanded; others skip it.

19,TRBV4-2,TRBJ2-7,NA,NA,CASSQDLAALWTHQDEQYF
14,TRBV5-5,TRBJ2-5,NA,NA,CASSLVVYSETQYF
14,TRBV6-2/TRBV6-3,TRBJ2-2,NA,TRBD2,CASSGGQNTGELFF
16,TRBV5-1,TRBJ2-5,few,TRBD2,CASSPGGTTYQGTQYF
12,TRBV18,TRBJ2-1,NA,NA,CASSPGVNEQFF
16,TRBV20-1,TRBJ2-1,NA,TRBD2,CSATSPSGSGSNEQFF
12,TRBV20-1,TRBJ2-2,many,NA,CSAPRESRELFF
12,TRBV20-1,TRBJ1-3,many,NA,CSAPFDGNTIYF
17,TRBV9,TRBJ2-2,few,TRBD2,CASSELRTSGRTGELFF
16,TRBV12-3/TRBV12-4,TRBJ2-2,NA,TRBD2,CASRPGLADNTGELFF
14,TRBV20-1,TRBJ2-3,few,NA,CSASASEATDTQYF
16,TRBV11-2,TRBJ2-4,NA,NA,CASSLEGRIAKNIQYF
15,TRBV6-2/TRBV6-3,TRBJ1-2,NA,NA,CASSRLLGSNYGYTF
16,TRBV4-2,TRBJ2-3,few,TRBD1,CASSQTGTGSTDTQYF
13,TRBV2,TRBJ2-5,many,NA,CASSKGSQETQYF
15,TRBV27,TRBJ2-3,many,NA,CASSFQDPTADTQYF
14,TRBV7-9,TRBJ2-5,many,NA,CASSTGLGQETQYF
15,TRBV6-6,TRBJ2-2,many,TRBD1,CASSRDRGNTGELFF
16,TRBV7-9,TRBJ1-3,few,NA,CASSPPFRDLGNTIYF
13,TRBV7-2,TRBJ1-5,few,NA,CASGLGGRQPQHF
14,TRBV18,TRBJ1-2,few,NA,CASSPGPYRDGYTF
15,TRBV5-8,TRBJ2-1,NA,TRBD2,CASSQSSGSYNEQFF
14,TRBV20-1,TRBJ2-3,many,TRBD2,CSALTSGLTDTQYF
15,TRBV7-8,TRBJ1-4,few,NA,CASIQLTESNEKLFF
15,TRBV28,TRBJ2-1,NA,TRBD2,CASSLASGSLREQFF
15,TRBV7-2,TRBJ2-5,few,NA,CASSLAGSLGETQYF
12,TRBV10-2,TRBJ1-1,few,NA,CASRDLHFEAFF
12,TRBV6-5,TRBJ2-5,many,NA,CASRSGLQTQYF
17,TRBV4-1,TRBJ2-7,many,TRBD2,CASSRNLAGSTSYEQYF
15,TRBV7-6,TRBJ2-1,NA,TRBD1,CASSANRGIYNEQFF
16,TRBV28,TRBJ2-3,NA,TRBD2,CASRRRLADSTDTQYF
14,TRBV29-1,TRBJ2-1,few,NA,CSAARGQSYNEQFF
15,TRBV7-9,TRBJ1-3,NA,TRBD1,CASSSGGFSGNTIYF
13,TRBV4-1,TRBJ1-2,NA,TRBD1,CASSQFGTGGYTF
13,TRBV5-8,TRBJ1-1,NA,NA,CASSFNADTEAFF
13,TRBV7-9,TRBJ1-4,few,NA,CASSLTDGSYPFF
13,TRBV28,TRBJ1-6,many,NA,CASSLGGNSPLHF
15,TRBV20-1,TRBJ2-3,few,NA,CSAEGPGSGTDTQYF
14,TRBV6-2/TRBV6-3,TRBJ1-2,many,NA,CASSYGRTNYGYTF
15,TRBV7-2,TRBJ2-2,NA,NA,CASSLALGGFGELFF
14,TRBV27,TRBJ2-7,NA,TRBD2,CASHSLADIYEQYF
15,TRBV11-2,TRBJ2-2,few,NA,CASTTTGGGTGELFF
13,TRBV20-1,TRBJ2-3,many,NA,CSASEVVMDTQYF
15,TRBV5-1,TRBJ2-1,NA,TRBD2,CASSLVAGVLNEQFF
15,TRBV27,TRBJ2-1,NA,TRBD2,CASSLLAGVNNEQFF
15,TRBV19,TRBJ2-1,few,NA,CASQGGVAGDNEQFF
15,TRBV20-1,TRBJ2-2,NA,TRBD2,CCATTSGVNTGELFF
14,TRBV9,TRBJ2-5,NA,TRBD1,CASSEGQGRLAQYF
14,TRBV12-5,TRBJ1-4,few,NA,CASGSRASWEKLFF